This T cell receptor (beta chain) was identified in a study of OX40 agonist ivuxolimab in advanced cancers. Study details: The study treated patients with ivuxolimab, an agonistic anti-OX40 (CD134) antibody.

Patients had blood sampled at baseline and again on cycle 4 day 1 and cycle 7 day 1. This CDR3 comprises 15 residues. Trimming took 0 bases from V and 0 from J, leaving 10 bases between them. Germline CDR1 is SGHNT and CDR2 is YYREEE (reference sequence). The study's findings and limits: Both CD4+ and CD8+ T cell populations in blood had undergone clonal expansion by week 6 at 0.1 to 3.0 mg/kg. CD8+ T cells were the subset that, on average, had more expanded clones than CD4+.

The assay was immunoSEQ multiplex PCR, and TCRdb's table has in-frame clones only and misses some. Of about 100,000 clones listed, approximately 91% are singletons. In regard to this clone: Antigen: not known.

Source: CD4+ or CD8+ T cells sorted from blood, taken in a trial of the OX40 agonist ivuxolimab. V usage is TRBV5-4 and J usage is TRBJ2-7, with D unclear. This clonotype originated in an adult with an advanced solid tumor such as melanoma, head and neck, liver or kidney cancer. This chain's CDR3 is CASSLAGRSSYEQYF. The CDR3 DNA reads as TGTGCCAGCAGCTTGGCCGGCAGAAGCTCCTACGAGCAGTACTTC.